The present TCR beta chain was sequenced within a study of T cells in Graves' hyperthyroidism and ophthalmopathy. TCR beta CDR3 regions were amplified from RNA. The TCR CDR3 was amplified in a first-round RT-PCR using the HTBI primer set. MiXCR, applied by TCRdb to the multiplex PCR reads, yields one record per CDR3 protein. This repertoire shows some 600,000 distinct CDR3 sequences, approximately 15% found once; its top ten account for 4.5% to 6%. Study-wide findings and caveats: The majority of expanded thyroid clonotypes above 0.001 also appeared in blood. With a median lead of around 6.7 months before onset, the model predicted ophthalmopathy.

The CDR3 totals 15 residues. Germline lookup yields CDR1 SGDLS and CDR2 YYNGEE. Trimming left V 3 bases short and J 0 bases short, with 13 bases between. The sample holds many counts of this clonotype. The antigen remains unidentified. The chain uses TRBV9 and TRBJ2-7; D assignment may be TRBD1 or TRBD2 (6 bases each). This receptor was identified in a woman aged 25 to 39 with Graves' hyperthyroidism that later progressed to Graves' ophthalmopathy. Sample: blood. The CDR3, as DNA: TGTGCCAGCAGCGAACAGGGAGGCTTCTCCTACGAGCAGTACTTC. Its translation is CASSEQGGFSYEQYF.